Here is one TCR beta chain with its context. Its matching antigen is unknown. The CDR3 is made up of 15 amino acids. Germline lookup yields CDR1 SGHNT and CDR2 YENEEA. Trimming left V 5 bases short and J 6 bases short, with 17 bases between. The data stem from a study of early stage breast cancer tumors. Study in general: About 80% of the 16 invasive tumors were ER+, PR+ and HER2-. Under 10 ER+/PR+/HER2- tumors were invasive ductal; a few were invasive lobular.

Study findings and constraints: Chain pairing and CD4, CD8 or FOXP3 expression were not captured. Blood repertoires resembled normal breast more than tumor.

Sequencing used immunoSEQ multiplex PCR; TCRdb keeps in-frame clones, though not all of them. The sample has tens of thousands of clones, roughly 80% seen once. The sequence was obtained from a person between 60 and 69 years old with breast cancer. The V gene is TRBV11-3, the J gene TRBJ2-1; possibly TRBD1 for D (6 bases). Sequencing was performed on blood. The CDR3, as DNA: TGTGCCAGCAGCCCCAGCAGGGGTATAACCAATGAGCAGTTCTTC. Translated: CASSPSRGITNEQFF.